The clone carrying this TCR beta chain was counted between two and nine times. Antigen unknown. In building TCR beta libraries, iRepertoire HTBI primers were used together with Arm-PCR of CDR3 regions. TCRdb passed the multiplex PCR reads through MiXCR, listing each CDR3 protein once. The sample records some 500,000 distinct CDR3 sequences, 15% to 20% being singletons. This sample was included in a study of regulatory T cells in long-lasting Graves disease. Broader study findings: There was favoring of TRBV28, TRBJ1-2 and TRBJ2-5 in persistent disease.

The CDR3 spans 13 residues. CDR1 is DFQATT, CDR2 SNEGSKA, per germline (reference sequence). V was pared by 6 bases and J by 4 bases, with 7 bases of the junction left unmatched. Time point defined: newly diagnosed GD, antithyroid drugs for less than 3 months. The TCR library used RNA extracted from PBMCs. The same sample was also used in a study of T cells in Graves' hyperthyroidism and ophthalmopathy.

The V call is TRBV20-1, the J call TRBJ2-5, with TRBD2 matching over 8 bases. This specimen was peripheral blood mononuclear cells (PBMCs), taken at new diagnosis, from a patient treated with antithyroid drugs. The source of this sequence is a middle-aged woman with Graves disease. The CDR3 DNA follows: TGCAGTGCGATTGGACTAGCTACAGAGACCCAGTACTTC. It translates to CSAIGLATETQYF.